This entry describes one TCR beta chain. Its antigen is undetermined. RNA transcripts served as the template for amplifying TCR beta CDR3 regions. HTBI primers were the set used in a first-round RT-PCR of the TCR CDR3. A single record per CDR3 protein comes from TCRdb applying MiXCR to the multiplex PCR reads. The repertoire holds almost 600,000 distinct CDR3 sequences, about 15% seen once, with more than 4.5% in the top ten. This entry belongs to a study of T cells in Graves' hyperthyroidism and ophthalmopathy. Study-level results: The model made its ophthalmopathy prediction, and onset followed a median approximately 6 months later.

Every diagnosis used clinical symptoms, serum thyroxine and TRAb, thyroid ultrasound and orbital computed tomography. This receptor was obtained from a woman aged 25 to 39 with Graves' hyperthyroidism that later progressed to Graves' ophthalmopathy. Material: blood.

CDR3 sequence: CASSLLMNYGYTF. CDR3 DNA: TGTGCCAGCAGTTTGTTAATGAACTATGGCTACACCTTC. The J gene is TRBJ1-2, the V gene TRBV28, with D uncertain. This CDR3 comprises 13 residues. Trimming cost V 3 bases and J 2 bases, with 7 bases left between them. Germline CDR1 MDHEN, CDR2 SYDVKM.